These T cell receptor beta chains were read from a single sample in a study of T cell responses to AZD1222 COVID-19 vaccine. TCRdb's table, derived via immunoSEQ multiplex PCR, lists solely in-frame clones and lacks some. This table has approximately 170,000 clones, more than 80% appearing once. The sequencing here drew on peripheral blood, taken on day 0 of AZD1222 vaccination. The receptors stem from an adult in good health. The CDR3 runs from the conserved cysteine through the conserved F or W. The D gene is left open where the match is weak. Size values are once, few and many counts, or a class for expanded clones, and some rows have none.

>TRBV24-1|TRBJ2-3|14|-|-
CATRGELGTDTQYF
TGTGCCACCAGGGGAGAACTAGGCACAGATACGCAGTATTTT
>TRBV11-3|TRBJ2-7|13|-|-
CARQGVILYEQYF
TGTGCCAGACAAGGGGTAATTCTCTACGAGCAGTACTTC
>TRBV6-5|TRBJ1-5|13|-|-
CASSSGHNQPQHF
TGTGCCAGCAGTTCGGGCCACAATCAGCCCCAGCATTTT
>TRBV9|TRBJ1-3|14|-|-
CASSVQGSGNTIYF
TGTGCCAGCAGCGTTCAGGGCTCTGGAAACACCATATATTTT
>TRBV7-9|TRBJ2-7|13|-|-
CASSSSAAYEQYF
TGTGCCAGCAGCAGCTCCGCCGCCTACGAGCAGTACTTC
>TRBV3-1/TRBV3-2|TRBJ1-3|15|-|-
CASSQSPTAGNTIYF
TGTGCCAGCAGCCAATCCCCGACAGCTGGAAACACCATATATTTT
>TRBV9|TRBJ1-6|13|-|-
CASSVQYNSPLHF
TGTGCCAGCAGCGTGCAGTATAATTCACCCCTCCACTTT
>TRBV5-8|TRBJ1-5|14|-|-
CASSPGYSNQPQHF
TGTGCCAGCAGCCCGGGGTATAGCAATCAGCCCCAGCATTTT
>TRBV30|TRBJ1-1|14|-|-
CAWSVVNGDTEAFF
TGTGCCTGGAGTGTAGTAAACGGGGACACTGAAGCTTTCTTT
>TRBV10-2|TRBJ2-5|18|TRBD2|-
CASSERGASGGIQETQYF
TGCGCCAGCAGTGAGAGGGGGGCTAGCGGGGGGATCCAAGAGACCCAGTACTTC
>TRBV7-8|TRBJ1-2|14|TRBD1|-
CASSFGQGDYGYTF
TGTGCCAGCAGCTTTGGACAGGGGGACTATGGCTACACCTTC
>TRBV2|TRBJ2-4|14|-|once
CASRGKKTKNIQYF
TGTGCCAGCAGGGGTAAGAAGACCAAAAACATTCAGTACTTC
>TRBV6-1|TRBJ1-1|14|-|-
CASSEDPWRTEAFF
TGTGCCAGCAGTGAGGACCCCTGGAGGACTGAAGCTTTCTTT
>TRBV5-1|TRBJ2-7|17|-|-
CASSLADRTTNSYEQYF
TGCGCCAGCAGCTTGGCCGACAGGACTACCAACTCCTACGAGCAGTACTTC
>TRBV7-9|TRBJ2-7|11|-|-
CASSHRDEQYF
TGTGCCAGCAGCCACAGGGACGAGCAGTACTTC
>TRBV28|TRBJ1-3|15|-|once
CASSLGVLSGNTIYF
TGTGCCAGCAGTTTAGGGGTTTTATCTGGAAACACCATATATTTT
>TRBV10-1|TRBJ1-2|14|-|-
CASSESTNNYGYTF
TGCGCCAGCAGTGAGTCTACCAATAACTATGGCTACACCTTC
>TRBV19|TRBJ2-1|13|TRBD2|-
CAISSGDHNEQFF
TGTGCCATTTCTAGCGGAGATCACAATGAGCAGTTCTTC